The 28 T cell receptor beta chains reported below all come from one sample, sequenced in a study of blood T cell repertoires in COVID-19 (dated by TCRdb to 2020 to 2022). The library was generated by the immunoSEQ multiplex PCR assay. The clones in this table, taken by TCRdb from immuneACCESS, are in-frame only. Not every clone is retained; where verified, under half of the shortfall comes from an unresolved V gene, and the cause of the rest is unknown. The sample has about 72,000 clones on record, approximately 84% of them singletons. Approximately 11% of the sample is in the top ten clones. What was sequenced was peripheral blood. These receptors were taken from a man in his 70s with active or convalescent COVID-19.

This clone appeared once. V usage is TRBV28 and J usage is TRBJ1-2; TRBD1 matches at 8 bases. Germline V gives CDR1 MDHEN, CDR2 SYDVKM. This CDR3 comprises 15 residues. The trim removed 5 bases at V and 7 bases at J, leaving 12 bases unmatched. CDR3: CASSGSEQGVSGYTF. In DNA, the CDR3 is TGTGCCAGCAGTGGAAGTGAACAGGGGGTTTCTGGCTACACCTTC.

The J gene is TRBJ2-5, the V gene TRBV3-1 (or the pseudogene TRBV3-2), with 8 bases matching TRBD1. V lost 5 bases to trimming and J lost 13 bases; unmatched junction nucleotides: 6. The CDR3 is made up of 11 amino acids. The germline CDR1 and CDR2 sequences are LGHDT and YNNKEL (reference sequence). The CDR3 nucleotides read TGTGCCAGCAGCTCCCAGGGGGCCTGGTACTTC. It encodes CASSSQGAWYF.

This rearrangement joins TRBV15 to TRBJ2-3; D is possibly TRBD1 (6 bases). The germline V gene has CDR1 LNHNV and CDR2 YYDKDF (reference sequence). The V and J ends lost 1 base and 1 base respectively, with 9 bases between them. The CDR3 contains 15 residues. In nucleotides, the CDR3 is TGTGCCACCAGCAGAGGAAGACAGGGCACAGATACGCAGTATTTT. Protein sequence: CATSRGRQGTDTQYF.

The rearrangement joins TRBV4-2 to TRBJ1-4; the match to TRBD1 covers 7 bases. This CDR3 has 16 amino acids. Germline CDR1 reads LGHNA; CDR2 reads YNFKEQ. V lost 4 bases and J lost 0; bases outside the gene matches: 5. This CDR3 reads CASSRADRATNEKLFF. For the CDR3, the DNA is TGTGCCAGCAGCCGAGCAGACAGGGCAACTAATGAAAAACTGTTTTTT.

The V gene is TRBV18, the J gene TRBJ2-7; tentative D call: TRBD2 (6 bases). Germline V gene data show CDR1 as KGHSH and CDR2 as LQKENI. The CDR3 has 12 amino acids. Trimming pared 2 bases from V and 6 bases from J, leaving 8 bases between. The CDR3 reads CASSPGRGEQYF. The CDR3, as DNA: TGTGCCAGCTCACCAGGGCGGGGCGAGCAGTACTTC.

The rearrangement uses TRBV2 and TRBJ2-1; D remains ambiguous. The CDR3 spans 11 residues. Germline V gene data show CDR1 as SNHLY and CDR2 as FYNNEI. V lost 10 bases, J lost 4 bases, and 8 bases lay in between. This CDR3 reads CATTVYNEQFF. CDR3 nucleotide sequence: TGTGCCACCACGGTTTACAATGAGCAGTTCTTC.

The V gene is TRBV24-1, the J gene TRBJ2-6; D might be TRBD2 (5 bases). Germline CDR1 reads KGHDR; CDR2 reads SFDVKD. The CDR3 loop spans 16 amino acids. Trimming took 5 bases from V and 2 from J, leaving 12 bases between them. The CDR3 reads CATSGPGWTGANVLTF. In DNA form, the CDR3 reads TGTGCCACCAGTGGTCCGGGATGGACTGGGGCCAACGTCCTGACTTTC.

The chain carries TRBV19 and TRBJ1-1; 7 bases map to TRBD1. The CDR3 extends over 14 amino acids. J gave up 5 bases and V 4 bases, and 7 bases lay outside the gene matches. The germline V gene has CDR1 LNHDA and CDR2 SQIVND (reference sequence). The CDR3 here is CASSTSGGRTEAFF. For the CDR3, the DNA is TGTGCCAGTAGTACTTCAGGGGGTCGGACTGAAGCTTTCTTT.

The chain uses TRBV5-1 and TRBJ2-1; D might be TRBD2 (6 bases). Trimming left V 4 bases short and J 2 bases short, with 13 bases between. CDR3 length: 15 amino acids. The germline V gene encodes CDR1 SGHRS and CDR2 YFSETQ. The CDR3 region has the DNA TGCGCCAGCAGCGTGAGCGCGGGAACCTACAATGAGCAGTTCTTC. Its protein product is CASSVSAGTYNEQFF.

This CDR3 is CSVEDNSGNTIYF. The CDR3 region has the DNA TGCAGCGTTGAAGATAACAGTGGAAACACCATATATTTT. V gene TRBV29-1 combines with J gene TRBJ1-3; the D is unclear. V was shortened by 0 bases and J by 3 bases, with 6 bases between the two germline ends. The CDR3 is 13 amino acids. Germline assignment: CDR1 SQVTM and CDR2 ANQGSEA.

This clone came up once. The chain recombines TRBV7-9 with TRBJ1-1; the match to TRBD1 covers 9 bases. CDR3 length: 15 residues. CDR1 SEHNR and CDR2 FQNEAQ come from the germline V gene (reference sequence). The J segment lost 1 base and the V segment lost 5 bases, leaving 5 bases of the junction unmatched. Here the CDR3 reads CASSARQGGNTEAFF. In DNA form, the CDR3 reads TGTGCCAGCAGCGCCCGACAGGGGGGGAACACTGAAGCTTTCTTT. The full variable domain, its missing parts supplied by reference TRBV7-9 and TRBJ1-1, is DTGVSQNPRHKITKRGQNVTFRCDPISEHNRLYWYRQTLGQGPEFLTYFQNEAQLEKSRLLSDRFSAERPKGSFSTLEIQRTEQGDSAMYLCASSARQGGNTEAFFGQGTRLTVV.

The V and J genes are TRBV19 and TRBJ1-5, with TRBD1 as a possible D gene (6 bases). Trimming pared 0 bases from V and 3 bases from J, leaving 12 bases between. Germline V gene data show CDR1 as LNHDA and CDR2 as SQIVND (reference sequence). The CDR3 consists of 16 residues. Here the CDR3 reads CASSIDTTGSNQPQHF. CDR3 nucleotides: TGTGCCAGTAGTATAGACACGACAGGCTCCAATCAGCCCCAGCATTTT.

The chain couples TRBV5-1 to TRBJ2-1, with 11 bases that match TRBD2. The CDR3 sequence is 14 residues long. Germline V gene lookup returns CDR1 SGHRS and CDR2 YFSETQ. V lost 2 bases and J lost 9; bases outside the gene matches: 4. The CDR3 nucleotides read TGCGCCAGCAGCTTAACTAGCGGGAGAGGTGAGCAGTTCTTC. It specifies CASSLTSGRGEQFF.

The CDR3 DNA follows: TGTGCCACCCGGGCCGGGGATGGCGGCTACACCTTC. Amino acid sequence: CATRAGDGGYTF. The chain uses TRBV19 and TRBJ1-2; D is uncertain. The CDR3 runs 12 residues. CDR1 LNHDA and CDR2 SQIVND come from the germline V gene (reference sequence). Trimming removed 10 bases at V and 8 bases at J, with 17 bases between. The whole variable domain, remainder taken from reference TRBV19 and TRBJ1-2, is DGGITQSPKYLFRKEGQNVTLSCEQNLNHDAMYWYRQDPGQGLRLIYYSQIVNDFQKGDIAEGYSVSREKKESFPLTVTSAQKNPTAFYLCATRAGDGGYTFGSGTRLTVV.

The CDR3 bases are TGTGCCAGTAGTATCAATAGTCCTGGTGAAGATACGCAGTATTTT. It specifies CASSINSPGEDTQYF. V usage is TRBV19 and J usage is TRBJ2-3; D gene ambiguous. The CDR3 is 15 residues long. V lost 3 bases to trimming and J lost 5 bases, with 15 bases between them. Germline assignment: CDR1 LNHDA and CDR2 SQIVND (reference sequence).

The chain couples TRBV20-1 to TRBJ2-5; D perhaps matches TRBD1 (6 bases). The ends were cut back, 3 bases at V and 5 bases at J, with 10 bases in the middle. The V gene's germline CDR1 is DFQATT and CDR2 SNEGSKA (reference sequence). The CDR3 consists of 12 residues. CDR3 DNA: TGCAGTGCTAGTTTGCAGGGGGAGACCCAGTACTTC. Its protein is CSASLQGETQYF.

The rearrangement uses TRBV10-1 and TRBJ2-5; 9 bases line up with TRBD2. This CDR3 is built from 18 residues. Germline values: CDR1 WNHNN, CDR2 SYGVQD (reference sequence). The ends lost 4 bases at V and 1 base at J; junction bases unmatched: 13. CDR3: CASSASSGNNGSQETQYF. The CDR3 nucleotides are TGCGCCAGCAGTGCATCTAGCGGGAATAACGGTAGCCAAGAGACCCAGTACTTC.

The V call is TRBV18, the J call TRBJ2-7; the D is unclear. Germline lookup yields CDR1 KGHSH and CDR2 LQKENI. With 3 bases removed from V and 3 bases from J, the gap between germline ends came to 6 bases. There are 12 residues in the CDR3. The CDR3 sequence is CASSPNSYEQYF. The CDR3 DNA reads TGTGCCAGCTCACCGAACAGCTACGAGCAGTACTTC.

The J gene is TRBJ2-2, the V gene TRBV27; 9 bases align to TRBD2. Germline V lookup: CDR1 MNHEY, CDR2 SMNVEV (reference sequence). J lost 4 bases, V lost 3 bases, and 3 bases had no gene match. CDR3 length: 15 amino acids. In DNA, the CDR3 is TGTGCCAGCAGTTTTGGCGGGAGGGGCACCGGGGAGCTGTTTTTT. This gives the protein CASSFGGRGTGELFF.

This chain joins TRBV5-6 and TRBJ2-1; 9 nucleotides match TRBD2. This CDR3 spans 15 amino acids. V gave up 1 base and J gave up 3 bases; unmatched junction bases: 2. Per the germline V gene, CDR1 is SGHDT and CDR2 is YYEEEE. The CDR3 reads CASSLTSGFYNEQFF. CDR3 DNA: TGTGCCAGCAGCTTGACTAGCGGGTTCTACAATGAGCAGTTCTTC.

The chain has TRBV7-2 and TRBJ2-1; possibly TRBD2 for D (5 bases). CDR1 SGHTA and CDR2 FQGNSA come from the germline V gene. V was pared by 6 bases and J by 1 base, with 13 bases between. The CDR3 has 15 residues. CDR3 region: CASRKVALSYNEQFF. The CDR3 DNA reads as TGTGCCAGCAGGAAAGTAGCGCTTTCCTACAATGAGCAGTTCTTC.

The chain joins TRBV7-9 to TRBJ2-3, with no clear D. The germline gives CDR1 SEHNR, CDR2 FQNEAQ (reference sequence). This CDR3 is 16 amino acids long. Trimming removed 4 bases from V and 0 bases from J, with 14 bases in between. The CDR3 DNA reads as TGTGCCAGCAGCTCGGCTAGTTCCCTTAGCACAGATACGCAGTATTTT. It codes for CASSSASSLSTDTQYF.

This clone showed up just once. The V call is TRBV9, the J call TRBJ2-3, with 13 bases that match TRBD2. Germline loops: CDR1 SGDLS, CDR2 YYNGEE. J was trimmed by 3 bases and V by 4 bases; bases with no gene match: 5. The CDR3 is 16 residues long. The CDR3 loop reads CASSPGTSGITDTQYF. The DNA for the CDR3 is TGTGCCAGCAGCCCCGGGACTAGCGGGATAACAGATACGCAGTATTTT. Full variable domain (remainder filled in from reference TRBV9 and TRBJ2-3): DSGVTQTPKHLITATGQRVTLRCSPRSGDLSVYWYQQSLDQGLQFLIQYYNGEERAKGNILERFSAQQFPDLHSELNLSSLELGDSALYFCASSPGTSGITDTQYFGPGTRLTVL.

The chain has TRBV9 and TRBJ1-2, with a weak D call TRBD1 (6 bases). The CDR3 loop spans 14 amino acids. Trimming stripped 3 bases from V and 2 bases from J, with 11 bases between. Per germline, CDR1 SGDLS and CDR2 YYNGEE. This CDR3 reads CASSARTGNYGYTF. The CDR3 bases are TGTGCCAGCAGCGCCCGAACAGGGAACTATGGCTACACCTTC.

This rearrangement joins TRBV2 to TRBJ2-1, with a tentative D call TRBD2 (6 bases). The germline CDR1 and CDR2 sequences are SNHLY and FYNNEI. The CDR3 consists of 15 residues. Deletions cut 3 bases from V and 3 bases from J, with 12 bases between. CDR3 amino acids: CASSDVQGGYNEQFF. The CDR3 DNA reads TGTGCCAGCAGTGACGTGCAGGGAGGCTACAATGAGCAGTTCTTC.

This clone turned up a few times. The chain has TRBV18 and TRBJ1-1; 7 nucleotides agree with TRBD1. Germline CDR1 is KGHSH and CDR2 is LQKENI. CDR3 length: 15 residues. The junction had 4 bases not matched to a gene; V was cut back by 2 bases and J by 1 base. This CDR3 reads CASSPSNRGNTEAFF. The CDR3 bases are TGTGCCAGCTCACCATCGAACAGGGGGAACACTGAAGCTTTCTTT.

The rearrangement uses TRBV19 and TRBJ1-3; tentative D call: TRBD1 (5 bases). The CDR3 is made up of 17 amino acids. The germline CDR1 and CDR2 sequences are LNHDA and SQIVND (reference sequence). The V end was cut by 3 bases, the J end by 0 bases, with 15 bases between. The CDR3 DNA is TGTGCCAGTAGTATCCTCCCCTCGACAGACTCTGGAAACACCATATATTTT. This translates into CASSILPSTDSGNTIYF.

The V gene is TRBV9, the J gene TRBJ1-5, with 8 bases that match TRBD1. From germline, CDR1 is SGDLS and CDR2 YYNGEE. Trimming cost V 2 bases and J 4 bases; bases outside gene matches: 5. The CDR3 spans 15 residues. The DNA of the CDR3 is TGTGCCAGCAGCGTGCCCACAGGGGGGAATCAGCCCCAGCATTTT. This encodes CASSVPTGGNQPQHF.